Below, 7 T cell receptor beta chains from the same sample are listed, as sequenced in a study of spatial heterogeneity in lung cancer. Time point reported: blood at routine non-recurrence follow-up after resection. Whole RNA came from tumor, nontumor lung or frozen PBMC and was sequenced without being sorted. TCRdb re-called the 5' RACE reads with MiXCR, one entry per CDR3 protein. Of about 47,000 distinct CDR3 sequences listed, roughly 8.1% are singletons. The sequencing here drew on PBMCs, taken at follow-up. These receptors came from a female donor with early-stage non-small cell lung cancer.

This clonotype was found many times. The chain joins TRBV18 to TRBJ2-1, with D unresolved. Per the germline V gene, CDR1 is KGHSH and CDR2 is LQKENI. Trimming removed 1 base from V and 7 bases from J, with 17 bases in between. This CDR3 spans 16 amino acids. In DNA, the CDR3 is TGTGCCAGCTCACCACGGGAACGTTCACGCGAGAATGAGCAGTTCTTC. It yields the protein CASSPRERSRENEQFF.

This clonotype was recorded at least ten times. The rearrangement links TRBV20-1 to TRBJ2-7, with a possible D match to TRBD1 (6 bases). The CDR3 is made up of 15 amino acids. Trimming shortened V by 0 bases and J by 0 bases, and 12 bases separated the two germline ends. CDR1 DFQATT and CDR2 SNEGSKA come from the germline V gene (reference sequence). As DNA, the CDR3 is TGCAGTGCTAGAGATCCCAAAGGGGGCTCCTACGAGCAGTACTTC. Encoded protein: CSARDPKGGSYEQYF.

This clonotype occurred many times. The chain carries TRBV11-2 and TRBJ2-5; D is unclear. Per germline, CDR1 SGHAT and CDR2 FQNNGV. The CDR3 runs 13 residues. The V end was cut by 4 bases, the J end by 3 bases, with 9 bases between. The chain's CDR3 is CASSYGVEETQYF. The CDR3 DNA reads as TGTGCCAGCAGCTATGGGGTGGAAGAGACCCAGTACTTC.

This clonotype was recorded many times. The genes are TRBV7-6 and TRBJ1-4; 8 bases line up with TRBD1. The CDR3 runs 15 residues. V shed 4 bases and J 5 bases; nucleotides not matched to a gene: 6. In germline, CDR1 is SGHVS, CDR2 FNYEAQ. The DNA for the CDR3 is TGTGCCAGCAGCTCCCAGACAGGGGCAAATGAAAAACTGTTTTTT. Residues: CASSSQTGANEKLFF.

This clonotype was observed many times. This chain connects TRBV18 to TRBJ2-7; D gene ambiguous. Deletions cut 3 bases from V and 3 bases from J, with 6 bases between. CDR1 and CDR2 (germline): KGHSH, LQKENI. CDR3 length: 12 residues. The CDR3, as DNA: TGTGCCAGCTCACCGGGAAACTACGAGCAGTACTTC. It is translated as CASSPGNYEQYF.

This clonotype was counted ten times or more. The chain couples TRBV12-3 or TRBV12-4 to TRBJ2-7, with 9 bases identical to TRBD1. J was trimmed by 6 bases and V by 7 bases; bases with no gene match: 4. The CDR3 spans 12 residues. CDR3 DNA: TGTGCCAGCACCGGGACAGGGTTCGAGCAGTACTTC. Its protein product is CASTGTGFEQYF.

This clonotype has ten or more counts. CDR3 nucleotide sequence: TGTGCCAGCAGACCCGGCGCTGTGAATGAGCAGTTCTTC. Its translation: CASRPGAVNEQFF. The J gene is TRBJ2-1, the V gene TRBV5-4, with D unresolved. The CDR3 runs 13 residues. The V end was cut by 5 bases, the J end by 7 bases, with 13 bases between. Germline CDR1 SGHNT, CDR2 YYREEE (reference sequence). The variable domain in full, completed from reference TRBV5-4 and TRBJ2-1, reads ETGVTQSPTHLIKTRGQQVTLRCSSQSGHNTVSWYQQALGQGPQFIFQYYREEENGRGNFPPRFSGLQFPNYSSELNVNALELDDSALYLCASRPGAVNEQFFGPGTRLTVL.